In its sample, the clone carrying this T cell receptor beta chain was seen once. Its antigen is still unknown. The source of the sample is a study of shared clonotypes between healthy human individuals. About the research overall: Two women and a few men aged 18 to 49 made up the donors. Study conclusions and caveats: Larger richness was generally estimated for naive than memory subsets.

Within Nashville, Tennessee resided all donors, each a Caucasian adult. The investigators split CD4+ cells into a CD45RA+ naive subset and a CD45RA-negative memory subset. V was trimmed by 7 bases and J by 5 bases, leaving 17 bases between them. This CDR3 contains 14 residues. The germline V gene encodes CDR1 LNHDA and CDR2 SQIVND (reference sequence). Clones were read by immunoSEQ multiplex PCR, and TCRdb kept only the in-frame ones, dropping some. The top ten hold 0.89% of the sample, which has around 1,000,000 clones, 70% to 80% seen once. This sequence originates from a young man in good health. Some clones in this sample may be carry-over from other donors' samples. This chain uses TRBV19 with TRBJ2-5; D possibly matches TRBD1 or TRBD2 (5 bases each). The sequenced material came from memory CD4+ T cells from PBMCs. Subset meaning: CD45RA-negative fraction. As DNA, the CDR3 is TGTGCCAGTAATTGGCAGCCCGGGGCGGAGACCCAGTACTTC. This gives the protein CASNWQPGAETQYF. Complete variable domain (other parts from reference TRBV19 and TRBJ2-5): DGGITQSPKYLFRKEGQNVTLSCEQNLNHDAMYWYRQDPGQGLRLIYYSQIVNDFQKGDIAEGYSVSREKKESFPLTVTSAQKNPTAFYLCASNWQPGAETQYFGPGTRLLVL.